This is a list of T cell receptor beta chains from one sample in a study of T cell responses to AZD1222 COVID-19 vaccine. The assay was immunoSEQ multiplex PCR, and TCRdb's table has in-frame clones only and misses some. The sample consists of around 80,000 clones, about 85% of them appearing once. Sequenced material: peripheral blood, taken 28 days after the second AZD1222 dose. These receptor sequences come from an adult who received the AZD1222 COVID-19 vaccine. Both conserved end residues are part of each CDR3. D genes are given only for firm matches. Expanded clones are given a class, and other clones once, few, many or no size at all.

CDR3aa	CDR3nt	abundance	d_gene	v_gene	j_gene
CAWSYETDSPVYGYTF	TGTGCCTGGAGTTATGAGACAGATTCACCTGTCTATGGCTACACCTTC	-	-	TRBV30	TRBJ1-2
CASKTDRGSYNEQFF	TGTGCCAGCAAAACTGACAGGGGGTCCTACAATGAGCAGTTCTTC	-	TRBD1	TRBV27	TRBJ2-1
CASSLGQLNTEAFF	TGTGCCAGCAGTCTTGGACAGCTGAACACTGAAGCTTTCTTT	-	-	TRBV19	TRBJ1-1
CASSEEGQLGYTF	TGTGCCAGCAGTGAAGAGGGACAGTTGGGCTACACCTTC	-	TRBD1	TRBV2	TRBJ1-2
CASSQESGKGRASGTPYNEQFF	TGTGCCAGCAGCCAAGAATCTGGTAAGGGGAGGGCTAGCGGGACCCCCTACAATGAGCAGTTCTTC	-	TRBD2	TRBV14	TRBJ2-1
CASSLAWELYTGELFF	TGCGCCAGCAGCTTGGCTTGGGAGCTTTACACCGGGGAGCTGTTTTTT	-	-	TRBV5-1	TRBJ2-2
CASRLDSYNEQFF	TGTGCCAGCAGGCTGGACTCCTACAATGAGCAGTTCTTC	-	-	TRBV6-5	TRBJ2-1
CASTDSGNQPQHF	TGTGCCAGCACCGACAGTGGCAATCAGCCCCAGCATTTT	-	-	TRBV6-5	TRBJ1-5
CASSSGTSDGYEQFF	TGCGCCAGCAGTTCCGGGACTAGCGACGGGTATGAGCAGTTCTTC	few	TRBD2	TRBV5-1	TRBJ2-1
CASSQVRSSGNTIYF	TGTGCCAGCAGCCAAGTCCGGAGCTCTGGAAACACCATATATTTT	-	-	TRBV14	TRBJ1-3
CASSLNPGQAIQETQYF	TGCGCCAGCAGCTTGAATCCGGGACAAGCAATCCAAGAGACCCAGTACTTC	-	-	TRBV5-1	TRBJ2-5
CASSTGVYNEQFF	TGTGCCAGTAGTACGGGAGTCTACAATGAGCAGTTCTTC	-	-	TRBV19	TRBJ2-1
CASSFAAGGNYGYTF	TGTGCCAGCAGCTTCGCCGCAGGCGGGAACTATGGCTACACCTTC	-	-	TRBV11-2	TRBJ1-2
CASSLSAGLGSWGEQFF	TGTGCCAGCAGCCTTAGCGCGGGACTAGGGTCCTGGGGTGAGCAGTTCTTC	-	TRBD2	TRBV28	TRBJ2-1